This T cell receptor (beta chain) was identified during a study of T cell responses to AZD1222 COVID-19 vaccine (dated by TCRdb to about 2021). Background on the whole study: A total of 233 trial participants underwent TCR sequencing, of whom roughly 210 had received two doses of AZD1222 and roughly 26 had received two doses of the MenACWY control vaccine. Trial participants were enrolled by age into 18-55, 56-69 and 70-plus year subgroups, with 148, 28 and 57 TCR-sequenced participants respectively. The research as a whole found: Spike-specific TCR breadth and depth rose significantly after two AZD1222 doses compared with day 0 and with MenACWY recipients. Reportedly, almost half of the unique spike-specific TCRs recognized epitopes lying outside the regions that are mutated in the B.1.351 and B.1.1.7 variants. Participants were mostly white British and included more females than males, and it was suggested by the authors that clonal diversity may have been underestimated. The vaccine-associated CD4 TCRs covered the entire spike protein, and the dominant responses fell in regions 160-218 and 743-854. Because no day 14 peak-response samples were available, repertoires were characterized only after the peak T cell response. Conclusions about previously exposed vaccinees were limited because only six AZD1222 recipients were SARS-CoV-2 seropositive at baseline. The 56-69-year group was small, and its depth increase did not reach significance, likely because of low power.

The CDR3 regions of human TCRbeta chains were analyzed by immunosequencing. The study's own analysis went as follows. TCRs in the repertoires were compared against a reference library of SARS-CoV-2-specific TCRs that had been generated with the MIRA antigen-specificity platform. Breadth meant the fraction of unique TCRs that were SARS-CoV-2-associated, whereas depth meant the fraction of total T cells that were SARS-CoV-2-associated. Using the MIRA data, each spike-specific TCR was mapped to the spike region that the TCR reacts to and placed in a CD4 or CD8 class. Log10-transformed breadth and depth values were compared by one-way ANOVA with Sidak's multiple comparisons tests. The table was pulled from immuneACCESS by TCRdb, which kept in-frame rearrangements only. Such tables lose some clones; where checked, under half of the loss comes from unresolved V genes, and the rest has no known cause. V and J calls and clone size are given by that table; D and trimming were obtained from the DNA. The sample records about 42,000 clones, over 80% of which are singletons. The biggest ten clones account for over 15% of the sample.

Sample time point, as interpreted from the label and publication: about 28 days (+/-7) after the second vaccine dose. Because spike-specific TCR depth and breadth did not differ between the two schedules, AZD1222 recipients who got a second dose at roughly 4 weeks were pooled with those who got a second dose at roughly 12 weeks. Vaccinee samples came from UK trials COV001 and COV002, including a single-blind randomized controlled phase 2/3 trial of AZD1222 (ChAdOx1 nCoV-19) in healthy adults. Trial participant PBMC samples were collected at day 0 and day 28 after the second dose for TCRbeta chain sequencing. The CDR3 has 13 amino acids, counting the end cysteine and phenylalanine. The entry retains the CDR3 DNA only, 39 bases that are in frame from base 1. V is pared back by 6 bases and J by 5 bases, with 11 bases lying between the germline termini. The germline V gene encodes CDR1 LNHDA and CDR2 SQIVND (reference sequence).

A remark on this clone: Its cognate antigen has yet to be identified. No base-level quality is on record; no much larger clone is a single base apart.

The receptor chain draws on TRBV19 and TRBJ1-5; a tentative D call is TRBD1 (5 bases match). Here the sequenced sample was peripheral blood, taken 28 days after the second AZD1222 dose. The TCR sequence derives from an adult who received the AZD1222 COVID-19 vaccine. At the DNA level, the sequence is TGTGCCAGTAGCTGGTCGGGGGATCAGCCCCAGCATTTT. Its amino acids are CASSWSGDQPQHF.